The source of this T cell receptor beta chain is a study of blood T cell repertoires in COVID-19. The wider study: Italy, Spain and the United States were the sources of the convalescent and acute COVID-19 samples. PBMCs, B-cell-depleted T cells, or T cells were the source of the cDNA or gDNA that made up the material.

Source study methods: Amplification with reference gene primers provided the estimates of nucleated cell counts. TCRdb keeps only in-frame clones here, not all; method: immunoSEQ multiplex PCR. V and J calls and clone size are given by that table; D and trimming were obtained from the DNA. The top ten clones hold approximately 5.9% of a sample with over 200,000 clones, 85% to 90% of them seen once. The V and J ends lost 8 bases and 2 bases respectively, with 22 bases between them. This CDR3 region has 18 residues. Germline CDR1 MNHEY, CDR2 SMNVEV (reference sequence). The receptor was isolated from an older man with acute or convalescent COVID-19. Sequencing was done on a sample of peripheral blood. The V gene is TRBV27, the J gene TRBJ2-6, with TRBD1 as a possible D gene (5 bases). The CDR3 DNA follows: TGTGCCAGCGGAGTAAGCTTTACTGGGGCGGCTGGGGCCAACGTCCTGACTTTC. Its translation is CASGVSFTGAAGANVLTF. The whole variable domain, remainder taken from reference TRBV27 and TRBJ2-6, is EAQVTQNPRYLITVTGKKLTVTCSQNMNHEYMSWYRQDPGLGLRQIYYSMNVEVTDKGDVPEGYKVSRKEKRNFPLILESPSPNQTSLYFCASGVSFTGAAGANVLTFGAGSRLTVL.